These T cell receptor beta chains were read from a single sample in a study of technical replicates of blood from a few donors. Method: immunoSEQ multiplex PCR; TCRdb's copy keeps in-frame clones and lacks some. The data show about 16,000 clones, with roughly 89% seen just once and around 12% held by the top ten. The sample was PBMCs. These TCRs come from a human donor in good health. CDR3s leave out the opening cysteine and the closing phenylalanine or tryptophan. A D gene is named only where the DNA matches it firmly.

d_call: TRBD1
cdr3_length: 14
v_call: TRBV14
cdr3_aa: ASSQGGSTGLEKLF

d_call: .
cdr3_length: 13
v_call: TRBV27
cdr3_aa: ASTPGFGPYNEQF

d_call: .
cdr3_length: 12
v_call: TRBV5-4
cdr3_aa: ASSPKRQSAEAF

d_call: TRBD1
cdr3_length: 10
v_call: TRBV28
cdr3_aa: ASSVDRYGYT

d_call: .
cdr3_length: 12
v_call: TRBV5-1
cdr3_aa: ASSLGQKGNTIY

d_call: .
cdr3_length: 9
v_call: TRBV30
cdr3_aa: AWSPQGEQY

d_call: .
cdr3_length: 13
v_call: TRBV18
cdr3_aa: ASSPPGLSTDTQY

d_call: TRBD1
cdr3_length: 13
v_call: TRBV5-1
cdr3_aa: ASNPRQGASYGYT

d_call: TRBD2
cdr3_length: 13
v_call: TRBV10-3
cdr3_aa: AISEEGGSWNEQF

d_call: TRBD2
cdr3_length: 12
v_call: TRBV5-4
cdr3_aa: ASSSKAGGETQY

d_call: .
cdr3_length: 14
v_call: TRBV9
cdr3_aa: ASSEPRGGRIYGYT

d_call: TRBD1
cdr3_length: 12
v_call: TRBV10-3
cdr3_aa: AITATGETDTQY

d_call: .
cdr3_length: 12
v_call: TRBV27
cdr3_aa: ASSLSPLGETQY

d_call: .
cdr3_length: 13
v_call: TRBV5-5
cdr3_aa: ASSGNGLSNEKLF

d_call: TRBD2
cdr3_length: 13
v_call: TRBV7-8
cdr3_aa: ASSLRQREADEQF

d_call: TRBD1
cdr3_length: 12
v_call: TRBV2
cdr3_aa: ASSTRGQIYEQY

d_call: .
cdr3_length: 12
v_call: TRBV4-2
cdr3_aa: ASSQGGGDETQY

d_call: TRBD2
cdr3_length: 15
v_call: TRBV5-1
cdr3_aa: ASSAGTSGSEGNEQF

d_call: .
cdr3_length: 13
v_call: TRBV30
cdr3_aa: AWSYPGQNYQPQH

d_call: TRBD1
cdr3_length: 12
v_call: TRBV5-6
cdr3_aa: ASSQGQGGAPQH

d_call: .
cdr3_length: 12
v_call: TRBV6-1
cdr3_aa: ASSEWGLTDTQY

d_call: .
cdr3_length: 11
v_call: TRBV6-1
cdr3_aa: ASSPRSGGSAF

d_call: .
cdr3_length: 11
v_call: TRBV19
cdr3_aa: ASKSRDSREQF

d_call: .
cdr3_length: 13
v_call: TRBV10-1
cdr3_aa: ASSEGVDYVGELF

d_call: .
cdr3_length: 12
v_call: TRBV19
cdr3_aa: ASTPQGSGNTIY

d_call: TRBD2
cdr3_length: 14
v_call: TRBV5-1
cdr3_aa: ASSLGLAGAADTQY

d_call: TRBD2
cdr3_length: 18
v_call: TRBV28
cdr3_aa: ASSYPGLAGGRLEDNEQF

d_call: TRBD2
cdr3_length: 12
v_call: TRBV10-3
cdr3_aa: AIRSGGRTDTQY

d_call: TRBD1
cdr3_length: 12
v_call: TRBV28
cdr3_aa: ASRDTGQGAGYT

d_call: .
cdr3_length: 13
v_call: TRBV19
cdr3_aa: ASSFAIQINQPQH

d_call: TRBD2
cdr3_length: 13
v_call: TRBV5-1
cdr3_aa: ASSVGGLAQAEQY

d_call: TRBD2
cdr3_length: 14
v_call: TRBV19
cdr3_aa: ASSIRTSGRAGELF

d_call: TRBD2
cdr3_length: 14
v_call: TRBV4-2
cdr3_aa: ASSQGGASGTDTQY

d_call: TRBD2
cdr3_length: 16
v_call: TRBV10-3
cdr3_aa: AISGKLLAGGSYNEQF

d_call: .
cdr3_length: 11
v_call: TRBV6-1
cdr3_aa: ASRERLTQPQH

d_call: TRBD2
cdr3_length: 12
v_call: TRBV7-2
cdr3_aa: ASSLTSGTYEQY

d_call: .
cdr3_length: 10
v_call: TRBV30
cdr3_aa: AWLRGTETQY

d_call: .
cdr3_length: 10
v_call: TRBV6-1
cdr3_aa: ASSLTGNEQF

d_call: TRBD1
cdr3_length: 16
v_call: TRBV2
cdr3_aa: ASRPRTGGLQTYNEQF

d_call: TRBD1
cdr3_length: 13
v_call: TRBV27
cdr3_aa: ASTTLGQGNEKLF

d_call: TRBD1
cdr3_length: 11
v_call: TRBV29-1
cdr3_aa: SVRDREFTEAF

d_call: .
cdr3_length: 12
v_call: TRBV6-1
cdr3_aa: ASTLLGAGQPQH

d_call: .
cdr3_length: 11
v_call: TRBV11-3
cdr3_aa: ASSLNSLSEQY

d_call: TRBD1
cdr3_length: 12
v_call: TRBV5-6
cdr3_aa: ASRKGQGSYEQY

d_call: TRBD1
cdr3_length: 12
v_call: TRBV6-1
cdr3_aa: ASSLYQGDTEAF

d_call: .
cdr3_length: 13
v_call: TRBV19
cdr3_aa: ASSYPPKGVNEQF

d_call: .
cdr3_length: 13
v_call: TRBV27
cdr3_aa: ASSPGAYLSYEQY

d_call: .
cdr3_length: 10
v_call: TRBV21-1
cdr3_aa: ASSKAGQEAF

d_call: .
cdr3_length: 12
v_call: TRBV6-1
cdr3_aa: ASSDFRSSDTQY

d_call: .
cdr3_length: 11
v_call: TRBV30
cdr3_aa: AWSVLSDTEAF

d_call: .
cdr3_length: 13
v_call: TRBV6-5
cdr3_aa: ASSPAGVGDLQAF

d_call: .
cdr3_length: 14
v_call: TRBV30
cdr3_aa: AWSVLGRAGGGPQH

d_call: .
cdr3_length: 15
v_call: TRBV29-1
cdr3_aa: SVVGGLGRLAKNIQY

d_call: TRBD1
cdr3_length: 13
v_call: TRBV5-1
cdr3_aa: ASGVLQGADYGYT